This TCR beta chain was identified in a study of post-analysis software for immune sequencing data. Across the whole study: Progressive-relapsing, secondary progressive and relapsing-remitting multiple sclerosis were among the disease courses included.

The library was made from cDNA and included unique molecular identifiers. MiXCR, applied by TCRdb to the PCR reads, yields one record per CDR3 protein. The table has some 890,000 distinct CDR3 sequences, under 70% seen once. Study-wide results and limits: Multiple sclerosis was associated with a significant reduction in normalized Chao1 diversity relative to controls.

A remark on this clonotype: What it recognizes is unknown.

Sequencing was performed on blood. The TCR originated in a girl aged 5 to 17 with multiple sclerosis.

The CDR3 DNA is TGCAGCGCTGCCCGTACCGGGACTAGGGGAGAGCAGTACTTC. Its translation: CSAARTGTRGEQYF. This chain connects TRBV29-1 to TRBJ2-5; 8 bases align to TRBD2. The length of the CDR3 is 14 residues. The germline CDR1 and CDR2 sequences are SQVTM and ANQGSEA. The ends lost 7 bases at V and 11 bases at J; junction bases unmatched: 18.